This T cell receptor beta chain was documented in a study of radiation and T cells in renal cell carcinoma (dated by TCRdb to 2019 to 2021). Regarding the research as a whole: A total of some 51 samples underwent TCR beta sequencing, made up of roughly 26 tumors and some 27 peripheral blood samples. Across all 50 or so samples, 4,016,671 unique CDR3 nucleotide sequences, encoding about 3,000,000 unique CDR3 amino acid sequences, were identified. On the study overall, not on this receptor specifically: Because only small tumor regions of approximately 1 g were available, intratumoral heterogeneity was not captured. Top tumor clonotypes rose in blood from baseline to 2 weeks post-radiation, then contracted by 4 weeks, suggesting transient expansion of tumor-resident clones. Because pretreatment tumor biopsies were not available, the study could not determine whether clonotypes were already present within the tumor at baseline. Because the trial had a single-armed design, the trial could not examine how radiation dose or scheduling affected the TCR repertoire. Irradiated tumors showed higher TCR clonality than controls, with the top 100 clonotypes averaging about 50% of the repertoire versus approximately 43% in nephrectomy-only tumors. Irradiated tumors contained more dominant CDR3 motifs, and these motifs occupied a larger share of the repertoire than in control tumors.

Concerning this clone itself: The target of this receptor is not known. No clone much larger than this one lies a single base away; base qualities are absent.

The immunoSEQ kit was used, according to the manufacturer's recommendations, to generate TCR beta libraries from genomic DNA. For library preparation, a first multiplex PCR was performed with proprietary primers, followed by a second PCR in which unique barcodes were added, and bead cleanups were performed after each round. Each sample batch included a kit-provided positive control reaction and a negative control reaction. The final libraries were assessed on an Agilent 4200 TapeStation D1000 ScreenTape, pooled by volume, and quantified by qPCR. Sequencing ran on an Illumina NextSeq500 with a MidOutput 150-cycle cartridge, using 156 Read1 and 15 Index1 cycles with kit custom primers. The pooled library was loaded at around 1 pM with a roughly 22% PhiX control spike-in. The original pipeline was this. Vendor-processed data were analyzed in R, and a clonotype was defined as all T cells sharing the same CDR3 nucleotide sequence. In the clone abundance analyses, frequencies were normalized to the 10,000 most abundant clones in each sample. Public T cell clones, which averaged fewer than five per sample, were excluded before analysis. Dominant motifs were analyzed with ImmunoMap using the PAM10 matrix, a gap penalty of 30, and a homology threshold of 0.3, and motifs with a cumulative frequency of at least 0.01 were considered dominant. A difference in abundance of at least 32-fold between compartments was used to define tumor-enriched and baseline blood-enriched clonotypes. Tumor-blood repertoire similarity was measured with the Baroni-Urbani and Buser coefficient, and groups were compared using two-tailed Wilcoxon tests in R. The table comes from immuneACCESS by way of TCRdb, which keeps in-frame sequences with V and J called. Part of the clones is missing from these tables; in studies checked, under half for an unresolved V gene and the rest for unknown reasons. That table supplies the V and J calls and clone size; D and trimming were determined from the DNA. The sample has approximately 14,000 clones on record, 64% of them singletons. The biggest ten clones account for 25% to 30% of the sample.

Explained via the paper, the time point label denotes: tumor resected at nephrectomy. The sample's treatment or condition label, decoded: 15 Gy SBRT to primary tumor, nephrectomy 4 weeks later. Samples came from a clinical trial, in which primary renal cell carcinomas received 15 Gy stereotactic body radiation therapy followed by nephrectomy 4 weeks later. Every patient had renal cell carcinoma of clear cell pathology. The tumors were dissociated mechanically, digested with collagenase/hyaluronidase at 37 degrees C, processed in gentleMACS C tubes, and kept in liquid nitrogen. The QIAamp DNA Blood Mini Kit (Qiagen) was used to prepare genomic DNA for TCR sequencing. Samples were included in the analyses only if all quality control checks were passed. Deletion took 4 bases off V and 1 base off J, with a span of 13 bases between the germline ends. Counted from cysteine to phenylalanine, this CDR3 has 15 amino acids. Kept here is only the CDR3 DNA, which spans 45 bases and is read in frame from base 1. From a lookup of the germline V gene, CDR1 and CDR2 are SGHRS and YFSETQ.

The clonotype was recovered from a woman aged 70-85 years with renal cell carcinoma. The sample in question was tumor tissue, obtained from a patient whose treatment included radiotherapy and nephrectomy. The chain is encoded by TRBV5-1 joined to TRBJ2-3, with TRBD1 tentatively as D gene (6 bases match). The CDR3 loop reads CASSKAGVGTDTQYF. The DNA reads TGCGCCAGCAGCAAGGCAGGGGTCGGCACAGATACGCAGTATTTT.